This is a list of T cell receptor beta chains from one sample in a study of shared clonotypes between healthy human individuals. Data came from immunoSEQ multiplex PCR; TCRdb stores just in-frame clones and leaves some out. The table includes about 1 million clones, approximately 76% detected once. Sequencing was carried out using memory CD4+ T cells sorted from blood. These receptors all come from a man younger than 35 in good health. CDR3s include the opening cysteine and the closing phenylalanine or tryptophan. The D gene is left open where the match is weak. Size values are once, few and many counts, or a class for expanded clones, and some rows have none.

V gene: TRBV28
CDR3 length: 14
J gene: TRBJ1-5
clone size: once
D gene: TRBD1
CDR3 protein: CASSGTGEGQPQHF
CDR3 DNA: TGTGCCAGCAGTGGAACAGGGGAAGGTCAGCCCCAGCATTTT

V gene: TRBV7-2
CDR3 length: 13
J gene: TRBJ2-7
clone size: .
D gene: .
CDR3 protein: CASSLWQGYEQYF
CDR3 DNA: TGTGCCAGCAGCTTATGGCAGGGCTACGAGCAGTACTTC

V gene: TRBV18
CDR3 length: 12
J gene: TRBJ2-3
clone size: few
D gene: .
CDR3 protein: CASSGDVDTQYF
CDR3 DNA: TGTGCCAGCTCAGGGGACGTTGATACGCAGTATTTT

V gene: TRBV6-5
CDR3 length: 14
J gene: TRBJ2-7
clone size: .
D gene: .
CDR3 protein: CASRTGTGDWEQYF
CDR3 DNA: TGTGCCAGCAGGACCGGGACTGGGGACTGGGAGCAGTACTTC

V gene: TRBV11-3
CDR3 length: 15
J gene: TRBJ2-3
clone size: .
D gene: TRBD2
CDR3 protein: CASSPGTSGGSTQYF
CDR3 DNA: TGTGCCAGCAGCCCAGGGACTAGCGGGGGAAGTACGCAGTATTTT

V gene: TRBV30
CDR3 length: 18
J gene: TRBJ2-1
clone size: .
D gene: TRBD2
CDR3 protein: CAWKGLAGGPSSYNEQFF
CDR3 DNA: TGTGCCTGGAAAGGACTAGCGGGAGGGCCAAGCTCCTACAATGAGCAGTTCTTC

V gene: TRBV15
CDR3 length: 15
J gene: TRBJ2-7
clone size: .
D gene: .
CDR3 protein: CATSRDLGATYEQYF
CDR3 DNA: TGTGCCACCAGCAGAGATCTGGGGGCCACCTACGAGCAGTACTTC

V gene: TRBV6-6
CDR3 length: 13
J gene: TRBJ2-7
clone size: many
D gene: .
CDR3 protein: CASSSSQGNEQYF
CDR3 DNA: TGTGCCAGTTCGTCTTCACAGGGCAACGAGCAGTACTTC

V gene: TRBV18
CDR3 length: 15
J gene: TRBJ1-1
clone size: .
D gene: TRBD1
CDR3 protein: CASSPLGQMNTEAFF
CDR3 DNA: TGTGCCAGCTCACCGTTGGGACAGATGAACACTGAAGCTTTCTTT

V gene: TRBV6-1
CDR3 length: 13
J gene: TRBJ1-2
clone size: once
D gene: .
CDR3 protein: CASSEGSSYGYTF
CDR3 DNA: TGTGCCAGCAGTGAAGGAAGCAGCTATGGCTACACCTTC

V gene: TRBV6-6
CDR3 length: 16
J gene: TRBJ1-6
clone size: .
D gene: TRBD1
CDR3 protein: CASSLNSGQGNSPLHF
CDR3 DNA: TGTGCCAGCAGTTTAAATTCAGGACAGGGGAATTCACCCCTCCACTTT

V gene: TRBV30
CDR3 length: 14
J gene: TRBJ2-6
clone size: .
D gene: .
CDR3 protein: CAWSVSSGANVLTF
CDR3 DNA: TGTGCCTGGAGTGTTAGCTCTGGGGCCAACGTCCTGACTTTC

V gene: TRBV11-2
CDR3 length: 12
J gene: TRBJ1-4
clone size: .
D gene: .
CDR3 protein: CASARGTEKLFF
CDR3 DNA: TGTGCCAGCGCGAGAGGGACTGAAAAACTGTTTTTT

V gene: TRBV18
CDR3 length: 17
J gene: TRBJ2-3
clone size: few
D gene: .
CDR3 protein: CASSPLQGLVGTDTQYF
CDR3 DNA: TGTGCCAGCTCACCTCTTCAGGGTTTGGTTGGCACAGATACGCAGTATTTT

V gene: TRBV29-1
CDR3 length: 14
J gene: TRBJ2-4
clone size: once
D gene: TRBD2
CDR3 protein: CSVGVAGAGDIQYF
CDR3 DNA: TGCAGCGTGGGGGTAGCGGGAGCAGGGGACATTCAGTACTTC

V gene: TRBV9
CDR3 length: 15
J gene: TRBJ2-3
clone size: .
D gene: TRBD1
CDR3 protein: CASSARGPATDTQYF
CDR3 DNA: TGTGCCAGCAGCGCGAGGGGGCCGGCCACAGATACGCAGTATTTT

V gene: TRBV6-1
CDR3 length: 14
J gene: TRBJ2-7
clone size: few
D gene: TRBD1
CDR3 protein: CASSGWTGSNEQYF
CDR3 DNA: TGTGCCAGCAGTGGGTGGACAGGTTCCAACGAGCAGTACTTC

V gene: TRBV10-2
CDR3 length: 14
J gene: TRBJ2-3
clone size: once
D gene: TRBD2
CDR3 protein: CASSASGRGDTQYF
CDR3 DNA: TGCGCCAGCAGTGCGAGCGGGAGAGGAGATACGCAGTATTTT

V gene: TRBV5-4
CDR3 length: 15
J gene: TRBJ2-5
clone size: .
D gene: TRBD1
CDR3 protein: CASSSGGQGKETQYF
CDR3 DNA: TGTGCCAGCAGCTCCGGGGGACAGGGTAAAGAGACCCAGTACTTC

V gene: TRBV4-3
CDR3 length: 16
J gene: TRBJ2-3
clone size: .
D gene: TRBD2
CDR3 protein: CASSQLAAGGGDTQYF
CDR3 DNA: TGCGCCAGCAGCCAACTGGCAGCGGGAGGAGGAGATACGCAGTATTTT

V gene: TRBV30
CDR3 length: 14
J gene: TRBJ2-3
clone size: many
D gene: TRBD2
CDR3 protein: CAWDLAESTDTQYF
CDR3 DNA: TGTGCCTGGGACCTAGCGGAGAGCACAGATACGCAGTATTTT

V gene: TRBV6-9
CDR3 length: 13
J gene: TRBJ1-1
clone size: .
D gene: .
CDR3 protein: CASSYSMLGVAFF
CDR3 DNA: TGTGCCAGCAGTTACTCGATGTTGGGGGTCGCTTTCTTT